This T cell receptor beta chain was documented in a study of graft-versus-host responses after intestinal transplantation (dated by TCRdb to about 2021). Broadly, across the study: The transplants that recipients got were multivisceral, liver-intestinal, or isolated intestinal. Every recipient was given anti-thymocyte globulin induction, followed by roughly 3 years of maintenance tacrolimus and steroids. A peak of at least 4% donor T cells among recipient peripheral blood mononuclear cells was the definition used for donor T cell macrochimerism. After intestinal transplantation, graft-versus-host and host-versus-graft alloreactive T cell clones in the graft, circulation and bone marrow were tracked using bulk TCR-beta CDR3 sequencing. Alloreactive clones were identified by sequencing pre-transplant mixed lymphocyte reaction products and comparing them with unstimulated pre-transplant donor and recipient T cells. Samples from three later patients were sequenced in-house on an Illumina MiSeq with MiXCR processing rather than by the commercial service. Of the 20 to 25 intestinal transplant recipients enrolled in the cohort, one of whom was a retransplant, a few patients without pretransplant specimens were excluded. What the research found in general, with its limitations: GvH clones were found in recipient bone marrow, and some of the GvH clones appeared earlier in ileal mucosa or blood, which is consistent with an intestinal mucosal origin. The conclusions were limited by the relatively low number and heterogeneity of the intestinal transplant patients. Early after transplant, peak levels of circulating GvH clones were associated with declines in HvG clones. In patients with donor T cell macrochimerism, the allografts had high GvH to HvG T cell clonal ratios.

Trimming costs V 0 bases and J 2 bases, and their ends lie 9 bases apart. CDR1 SGDLS and CDR2 YYNGEE are derived from the germline V gene. Including the terminal cysteine and phenylalanine, the CDR3 comprises 15 residues. The kept DNA is CDR3 alone, 45 bases in frame from the first base. The time point label of this sample denotes: cells obtained before transplantation from donor or recipient. In mixed lymphocyte reactions, 200,000 CFSE-labeled pre-transplant responders were plated with 200,000 irradiated violet-dye-labeled stimulators and cultured for about six days. Proliferating CD3+CD4+CFSE-low and CD3+CD8+CFSE-low responder cells were FACS-sorted on a BD Influx sorter after the mixed lymphocyte reaction. Only a few counts were recorded for this clone. One base away there is no much larger clone; base qualities are not given. Receptors were amplified or captured by the immunoSEQ multiplex PCR assay. For most patients, genomic DNA was isolated using the Qiagen DNeasy Blood and Tissue Kit and was shipped frozen to Adaptive Biotechnologies for TCR sequencing. For most patients, genomic DNA was subjected to high-throughput TCR-beta CDR3 sequencing by Adaptive Biotechnologies. The study's processing was this. Adaptive's ImmunoSEQ software supplied the TCR sequencing data for 18 patients, while MiXCR and VDJtools were used to process three other patients. To correct CD4 versus CD8 sorting errors, any sequence found in both subsets at a frequency ratio below 5:1 was removed. Because the origin of CDR3 nucleotide sequences shared between donor and recipient could not be assigned, those sequences were removed. To count as alloreactive, a clone needed at least 2-fold expansion over unstimulated cells and a minimum CFSE-low frequency of 0.002% (template counts) or 0.001% (read counts). A clone was considered mappable if detected in the sequenced pre-transplant spleen, lymph node, or MLR CFSE-low populations of the donor or recipient. Cumulative frequency of alloreactive clones was calculated as a percentage of all sequences weighted by copy number. TCRdb retrieved this table from immuneACCESS and kept in-frame rearrangements only. Not all clones are present; in checked studies, unresolved V genes account for under half, and no reason is known for the remainder. The V and J calls and clone size are taken from that table; D and trimming were inferred from the DNA. Recorded for this sample are roughly 14,000 clones; approximately 33% of them occurred a single time. The ten most abundant clones make up 1.5% to 2% of the sample.

The specimen was alloreactive CD8+ T cells from a mixed lymphocyte reaction culture, collected before intestinal transplant. In the paper's terms, the cell subset or site label means: CFSE-low proliferating T cells sorted from roughly six-day pre-transplant mixed lymphocyte reaction (GvH or HvG direction). This receptor was taken from a human patient who received an intestinal transplant. Recombination connected TRBV9 to TRBJ2-1; a tentative D match to TRBD2 spans 6 bases. The CDR3 in this case is CASSVAGAPYNEQFF. The DNA sequence is TGTGCCAGCAGCGTAGCGGGAGCCCCCTACAATGAGCAGTTCTTC.